These 16 T cell receptor beta chains came from one sample sequenced in a study of blood T cell repertoires in COVID-19. Sequencing was performed with immunoSEQ multiplex PCR; in TCRdb, only in-frame clones are kept and a portion is missing. The sample holds under 550,000 clones, approximately 90% seen once. Sequencing used peripheral blood. Receptors originate from a man between 18 and 29 years old with COVID-19, enrolled during active disease.

The CDR3 nucleotides are TGTGCCAGCAATTCTTGGAGTGGAAACACCATATATTTT. This translates into CASNSWSGNTIYF. The chain has TRBV12-3 or TRBV12-4 and TRBJ1-3, with D unresolved. CDR3 size: 13 residues. Trimming shortened V by 7 bases and J by 3 bases, and 10 bases separated the two germline ends.

The V and J genes are TRBV6-5 and TRBJ2-7; 8 bases align to TRBD2. V shed 5 bases and J 3 bases; nucleotides not matched to a gene: 9. This CDR3 region has 15 residues. Per the germline V gene, CDR1 is MNHEY and CDR2 is SVGAGI. CDR3 region: CASSLILAGIYEQYF. DNA of the CDR3: TGTGCCAGCAGTCTCATTCTAGCGGGTATCTACGAGCAGTACTTC.

At least ten counts were recorded for this clone. This rearrangement joins TRBV27 to TRBJ2-2; 8 bases line up with TRBD1. After removal of 5 bases from V and 0 bases from J, the junction contained 5 bases not matched to a gene. The CDR3 is 16 residues long. From germline, CDR1 is MNHEY and CDR2 SMNVEV (reference sequence). The CDR3 nucleotides read TGTGCCAGCAGTCCCTTACAGGGGGCGAACACCGGGGAGCTGTTTTTT. Its translation is CASSPLQGANTGELFF.

The chain combines TRBV3-1 (or the pseudogene TRBV3-2) with TRBJ2-1, with unresolved D. V dropped 4 bases and J dropped 0 bases, with 7 bases sitting between them. The germline gives CDR1 LGHDT, CDR2 YNNKEL (reference sequence). The CDR3 runs 14 residues. The CDR3 DNA follows: TGTGCCAGCAGCCCCCTAAGCTCCTACAATGAGCAGTTCTTC. This gives the protein CASSPLSSYNEQFF.

CDR3 region: CASSFLAGEAFF. CDR3 bases: TGTGCCAGCAGTTTCTTGGCTGGTGAAGCTTTCTTT. The rearrangement uses TRBV12-3 or TRBV12-4 and TRBJ1-1; no firm D call. The CDR3 loop spans 12 amino acids. V was pared by 3 bases and J by 7 bases, with 9 bases between.

V is TRBV5-5 and J is TRBJ1-1; 7 positions match TRBD1. CDR1 is SGHKS and CDR2 is YYEKEE in the germline V gene (reference sequence). The CDR3 is made up of 15 amino acids. With 4 bases clipped from V and 7 bases from J, the junction kept 13 bases outside the gene matches. The CDR3 sequence: CASSVTGTVEGEAFF. In DNA form, the CDR3 reads TGTGCCAGCAGCGTTACCGGGACAGTGGAAGGTGAAGCTTTCTTT.

This sequence joins TRBV2 and TRBJ2-3, with 7 bases fitting TRBD2. The CDR3 is 14 amino acids. Germline loops: CDR1 SNHLY, CDR2 FYNNEI. The J segment lost 5 bases and the V segment lost 4 bases, leaving 6 bases of the junction unmatched. The CDR3 DNA reads TGTGCCAGCAGTGGTAGGACTAGTGGAGATACGCAGTATTTT. Protein product: CASSGRTSGDTQYF.

J is TRBJ2-3 and V is TRBV2; TRBD2 matches at 12 bases. This CDR3 spans 17 amino acids. V trimming: 4 bases; J trimming: 3 bases; junction bases outside the gene matches: 8. Germline values: CDR1 SNHLY, CDR2 FYNNEI. The CDR3 DNA follows: TGTGCCAGCAGTGCACGGACTAGCGGGGTACTAACAGATACGCAGTATTTT. Its translation: CASSARTSGVLTDTQYF.

The chain employs TRBV19 and TRBJ2-5, with TRBD2 matching 14 bases. CDR3 length: 16 residues. Germline loops: CDR1 LNHDA, CDR2 SQIVND (reference sequence). The junction had 0 bases not matched to a gene; V was cut back by 1 base and J by 2 bases. The CDR3 nucleotides read TGTGCCAGTAGTATAGGACTAGCGGGGGGGCAAGAGACCCAGTACTTC. Protein sequence: CASSIGLAGGQETQYF.

This chain links TRBV6-5 with TRBJ2-5, with TRBD2 matching over 8 bases. V lost 5 bases and J lost 2; bases outside the gene matches: 4. The CDR3 loop spans 14 amino acids. Germline V lookup: CDR1 MNHEY, CDR2 SVGAGI. The DNA of the CDR3 is TGTGCCAGCAGTACGGGAGGGGGACAAGAGACCCAGTACTTC. This sequence encodes CASSTGGGQETQYF.

The rearrangement joins TRBV19 to TRBJ1-2, with 7 bases fitting TRBD1. Germline V lookup: CDR1 LNHDA, CDR2 SQIVND (reference sequence). V gave up 6 bases and J gave up 4 bases; unmatched junction bases: 5. The CDR3 contains 13 residues. DNA of the CDR3: TGTGCCAGTAGGTCGACAGGGCCCTATGGCTACACCTTC. It translates to CASRSTGPYGYTF.

The rearrangement uses TRBV5-6 and TRBJ1-1; D remains unclear. Trimming took off 0 bases at V and 7 bases at J, with 10 bases between the two ends. Germline CDR1 reads SGHDT; CDR2 reads YYEEEE. The CDR3 extends over 13 amino acids. CDR3 sequence: CASSLAGSHEAFF. In DNA, the CDR3 is TGTGCCAGCAGCTTGGCCGGGTCCCATGAAGCTTTCTTT.

V is TRBV7-9 and J is TRBJ2-1, with D maybe TRBD2 (6 bases). This CDR3 is built from 15 residues. Trimming took 4 bases from V and 5 from J, leaving 15 bases between them. Germline CDR1 reads SEHNR; CDR2 reads FQNEAQ (reference sequence). This CDR3 reads CASSSYRDWDNEQFF. The CDR3 region has the DNA TGTGCCAGCAGCTCTTACCGGGACTGGGACAATGAGCAGTTCTTC.

This clone was recorded only once. The chain carries TRBV3-1 (or the pseudogene TRBV3-2) and TRBJ2-3; D may be TRBD2 (6 bases). CDR1 is LGHDT, CDR2 YNNKEL, per germline (reference sequence). Trimming removed 4 bases from V and 0 bases from J, with 8 bases in between. The CDR3 totals 14 residues. The CDR3 sequence: CASSPGTSTDTQYF. CDR3 DNA: TGTGCCAGCAGCCCGGGGACTAGCACAGATACGCAGTATTTT.

The chain carries TRBV3-1 (or the pseudogene TRBV3-2) and TRBJ2-2; 7 nucleotides line up with TRBD1. Germline CDR1 and CDR2: LGHDT and YNNKEL (reference sequence). J gave up 1 base and V 5 bases, and 7 bases lay outside the gene matches. The CDR3 has 16 amino acids. The CDR3, as DNA: TGTGCCAGCAGCAGAACCCACAGGGGGAACACCGGGGAGCTGTTTTTT. Its translation: CASSRTHRGNTGELFF.

This clone was detected a few times. The rearrangement joins TRBV4-2 to TRBJ2-5; weak D call: TRBD1 (5 bases). Germline values: CDR1 LGHNA, CDR2 YNFKEQ. The CDR3 runs to 15 residues. With 1 base removed from V and 0 bases from J, the gap between germline ends came to 9 bases. The CDR3 region is CASSQGTRDQETQYF. The CDR3 coding sequence is TGTGCCAGCAGCCAAGGTACCAGGGACCAAGAGACCCAGTACTTC.